The 10 T cell receptor beta chains below all came from one sample that was sequenced in a study of human T cells and chemical hapten exposure. Via MiXCR, TCRdb re-called the RACE reads, giving one row per CDR3 protein. The profile shows tens of thousands of distinct CDR3 sequences, around 10% of them singletons. The time point is: patch test 3, about 24 weeks after DPC sensitization. Sample treatment: therapeutic diphenylcyclopropenone sensitization with weekly scalp DPC. This sample comprised whole blood, obtained in connection with sensitization to the hapten diphenylcyclopropenone (DPC). The receptors come from a woman in her 50s with alopecia areata. Some clones in this sample may be carry-over from other donors' samples.

The V call is TRBV24-1, the J call TRBJ2-3, with 7 bases lining up with TRBD2. The CDR3 consists of 15 residues. The V gene's germline CDR1 is KGHDR and CDR2 SFDVKD. V lost 6 bases and J lost 1; bases outside the gene matches: 6. For the CDR3, the DNA is TGTGCCACCAGTCGCGCGGGAGATCGCACAGATACGCAGTATTTT. This translates into CATSRAGDRTDTQYF.

This clonotype was detected ten times or more. The J gene is TRBJ2-1, the V gene TRBV27; D uncertain. The length of the CDR3 is 14 residues. CDR1 is MNHEY, CDR2 SMNVEV, per germline (reference sequence). The V and J ends lost 3 bases and 2 bases respectively, with 8 bases between them. CDR3 protein: CASSLGYPYNEQFF. As DNA, the CDR3 is TGTGCCAGCAGTTTGGGCTACCCCTACAATGAGCAGTTCTTC.

This clonotype has a handful of counts. The rearrangement uses TRBV27 and TRBJ2-1; no definite D call. CDR3 length equals 11 residues. Germline loops: CDR1 MNHEY, CDR2 SMNVEV (reference sequence). V was clipped by 4 bases and J by 8 bases, with 6 bases between them. In nucleotides, the CDR3 is TGTGCCAGCAGTTCCGCCGATGAGCAGTTCTTC. Protein: CASSSADEQFF.

There are many counts of this clonotype. The rearrangement uses TRBV5-5 and TRBJ2-7, with a possible D match to TRBD1 (6 bases). The V and J ends lost 1 base and 0 bases respectively, with 11 bases between them. The CDR3 consists of 15 residues. CDR1 SGHKS and CDR2 YYEKEE come from the germline V gene (reference sequence). CDR3 sequence: CASSLSQGSSYEQYF. The CDR3 nucleotides are TGTGCCAGCAGCTTGTCACAGGGCTCCTCCTACGAGCAGTACTTC.

This clonotype was seen only a few times. V and J are TRBV27 and TRBJ1-1, with 9 bases that match TRBD1. V shed 7 bases, J shed 1 base, and the junction held 4 bases outside the gene matches. From germline, CDR1 is MNHEY and CDR2 SMNVEV (reference sequence). The CDR3 consists of 14 residues. The CDR3 DNA follows: TGTGCCAGCAAGGTGGACAGGGGGAACACTGAAGCTTTCTTT. Encoded protein: CASKVDRGNTEAFF.

This clonotype was seen at least ten times. The chain combines TRBV6-2 or TRBV6-3 with TRBJ2-5, with 11 bases that match TRBD2. Germline V lookup: CDR1 MNHEY, CDR2 SVGEGT. CDR3 size: 16 residues. V shed 4 bases, J shed 3 bases, and the junction held 7 bases outside the gene matches. As DNA, the CDR3 is TGTGCCAGCAGTTCGATCACACTAGCGGGGGAAGAGACCCAGTACTTC. Translating it yields CASSSITLAGEETQYF.

The chain carries TRBV6-2 or TRBV6-3 and TRBJ2-7; no clear D. Deletions cut 2 bases from V and 6 bases from J, with 20 bases between. Germline lookup yields CDR1 MNHEY and CDR2 SVGEGT. This CDR3 is built from 16 residues. CDR3 in amino acids: CASSYRKNPLPLEQYF. In nucleotides, the CDR3 is TGTGCCAGCAGTTACCGGAAGAACCCTTTGCCACTCGAGCAGTACTTC.

This clonotype has ten or more counts. This chain connects TRBV28 to TRBJ1-1; D is undetermined. CDR3 length equals 12 residues. Trimming removed 6 bases from V and 1 base from J, with 6 bases in between. In germline, CDR1 is MDHEN, CDR2 SYDVKM. Here the CDR3 DNA reads TGTGCCAGCAGCCACTCGAACACTGAAGCTTTCTTT. Amino acid sequence: CASSHSNTEAFF.

This clonotype was seen repeatedly, ten times or more. V gene TRBV28 combines with J gene TRBJ2-7, with D perhaps given as TRBD1 or TRBD2 (5 bases each). The V end lost 4 bases, the J end lost 0 bases, and 10 bases lay between the germline ends. Per the germline V gene, CDR1 is MDHEN and CDR2 is SYDVKM. The CDR3 spans 14 residues. The CDR3 DNA sequence: TGTGCCAGCAGTTCCGGGACGCACTCCTACGAGCAGTACTTC. Protein sequence: CASSSGTHSYEQYF.

This clonotype came up many times. The CDR3 here is CASGSGTSSTDTQYF. CDR3 coding DNA: TGCGCCAGCGGTAGCGGAACCTCTAGCACAGATACGCAGTATTTT. The V call is TRBV10-2, the J call TRBJ2-3, with D possibly being TRBD2 (6 bases). This CDR3 has 15 amino acids. Trimming stripped 8 bases from V and 0 bases from J, with 15 bases between. Per germline, CDR1 WSHSY and CDR2 SAAADI.